Listed here are 18 T cell receptor beta chains from one sample, sequenced in a study of cytomegalovirus exposure and HLA in healthy donors. TCRdb's table, derived via immunoSEQ multiplex PCR, lists solely in-frame clones and lacks some. The table has about 280,000 clones, around 89% seen once; the top ten hold about 0.86%. The sequenced sample consisted of PBMCs. These receptor sequences come from a woman aged 18-29 years in good health and CMV-seronegative.

This chain connects TRBV27 to TRBJ2-2; D may be TRBD1 (6 bases). Germline CDR1 reads MNHEY; CDR2 reads SMNVEV (reference sequence). The length of the CDR3 is 15 residues. Between the trimmed V and J ends, which lost 2 bases and 7 bases, there was a span of 14 bases. The CDR3 is CASSLVQGRVGELFF. For the CDR3, the DNA is TGTGCCAGCAGTTTAGTACAGGGAAGGGTCGGGGAGCTGTTTTTT.

This clone was picked up one time. This CDR3 reads CASSVGTALLNEKLFF. The CDR3 DNA follows: TGTGCCAGCAGTGTTGGGACAGCATTACTTAATGAAAAACTGTTTTTT. This sequence joins TRBV28 and TRBJ1-4; 7 nucleotides align to TRBD1. The CDR3 loop spans 16 amino acids. From germline, CDR1 is MDHEN and CDR2 SYDVKM. The junction had 10 bases not matched to a gene; V was cut back by 5 bases and J by 4 bases.

The chain couples TRBV7-2 to TRBJ2-1; TRBD1 aligns across 12 bases. The CDR3 consists of 15 residues. The junction had 4 bases not matched to a gene; V was cut back by 0 bases and J by 10 bases. Looked up from germline, CDR1 is SGHTA and CDR2 is FQGNSA. CDR3 coding DNA: TGTGCCAGCAGCTTAGCCGGGACAGGGGGCATGGAGCAGTTCTTC. It encodes CASSLAGTGGMEQFF.

The chain has TRBV15 and TRBJ1-1; D gene uncertain. This CDR3 comprises 12 residues. Per the germline V gene, CDR1 is LNHNV and CDR2 is YYDKDF (reference sequence). With 6 bases removed from V and 7 bases from J, the gap between germline ends came to 12 bases. CDR3 coding DNA: TGTGCCACCAGTAGTGTAAACCATGAAGCTTTCTTT. Encoded protein: CATSSVNHEAFF.

The rearrangement links TRBV4-2 to TRBJ2-1, with TRBD1 matching over 8 bases. V dropped 8 bases and J dropped 1; count of bases not matched to a gene: 10. Germline V CDR1 and CDR2: LGHNA, YNFKEQ. This CDR3 has 16 residues. The CDR3 protein is CASCRTGSNSYNEQFF. The CDR3 DNA sequence: TGTGCCAGCTGCAGGACAGGGAGTAATTCCTACAATGAGCAGTTCTTC.

The sample holds many counts of this clone. The chain employs TRBV5-1 and TRBJ2-7; 7 bases agree with TRBD1. The CDR3 runs to 13 residues. Germline V gives CDR1 SGHRS, CDR2 YFSETQ. V gave up 4 bases and J gave up 4 bases; unmatched junction bases: 5. The CDR3 loop reads CASSIDRAYEQYF. DNA for the CDR3: TGCGCCAGCAGCATAGACAGGGCGTACGAGCAGTACTTC.

This chain links TRBV6-5 with TRBJ1-4; perhaps TRBD1 as D (5 bases). In germline, CDR1 is MNHEY, CDR2 SVGAGI. Trimming stripped 4 bases from V and 7 bases from J, with 13 bases between. The CDR3 has 14 amino acids. The CDR3 DNA follows: TGTGCCAGCAGTTCGGGGGTGCAGGGTGAAAAACTGTTTTTT. It translates to CASSSGVQGEKLFF.

The gene calls are TRBV5-1 and TRBJ2-3, with D tentatively TRBD2 (6 bases). V lost 1 base and J 1 base, leaving 10 bases between the germline ends. CDR3 size: 15 residues. Germline loops: CDR1 SGHRS, CDR2 YFSETQ. As DNA, the CDR3 is TGCGCCAGCAGCTTGCGCGGGATGGGCACAGATACGCAGTATTTT. Translating it yields CASSLRGMGTDTQYF.

This rearrangement joins TRBV9 to TRBJ2-7, with 10 bases lining up with TRBD2. Germline CDR1 and CDR2: SGDLS and YYNGEE. V lost 2 bases and J lost 4; bases outside the gene matches: 6. CDR3 length: 15 residues. The DNA for the CDR3 is TGTGCCAGCAGCGTCGCTAGCGGGAGTATATACGAGCAGTACTTC. Translating it yields CASSVASGSIYEQYF. The full variable domain, in which reference TRBV9 and TRBJ2-7 provide the parts outside the CDR3, is DSGVTQTPKHLITATGQRVTLRCSPRSGDLSVYWYQQSLDQGLQFLIQYYNGEERAKGNILERFSAQQFPDLHSELNLSSLELGDSALYFCASSVASGSIYEQYFGPGTRLTVT.

CDR3 protein: CASSFSVRVEQYF. The DNA for the CDR3 is TGTGCCAGCAGCTTTTCAGTTCGGGTTGAGCAGTACTTC. The chain is built from TRBV7-2 and TRBJ2-7; D ambiguous. Trimming stripped 3 bases from V and 7 bases from J, with 13 bases between. Germline values: CDR1 SGHTA, CDR2 FQGNSA. The CDR3 runs 13 residues.

The V call is TRBV14, the J call TRBJ1-4, with D possibly TRBD1 on 5 matching bases. Germline-derived CDR1 and CDR2 are SGHDN and FVKESK. CDR3 length: 15 residues. V lost 1 base and J lost 11, with 17 bases in between. The DNA for the CDR3 is TGTGCCAGCAGCCAAGGGACATCGTCCGGTCGTAAACTGTTTTTT. Encoded protein: CASSQGTSSGRKLFF.

The chain couples TRBV27 to TRBJ2-7; D may be TRBD2 (5 bases). Per germline, CDR1 MNHEY and CDR2 SMNVEV (reference sequence). Trimming removed 8 bases from V and 2 bases from J, with 13 bases in between. The CDR3 sequence is 13 residues long. CDR3 residues: CASGSSGPYEQYF. CDR3 nucleotides: TGTGCCAGCGGATCAAGCGGTCCCTACGAGCAGTACTTC.

The chain is built from TRBV28 and TRBJ2-3; 9 bases are shared with TRBD1. This CDR3 spans 15 amino acids. V shed 10 bases, J shed 0 bases, and the junction held 8 bases outside the gene matches. CDR1 and CDR2 (germline): MDHEN, SYDVKM. The CDR3 loop reads CATTLTGGSTDTQYF. The CDR3, as DNA: TGTGCCACCACCTTGACAGGGGGAAGCACAGATACGCAGTATTTT.

This clone appeared once. The V gene is TRBV19, the J gene TRBJ2-3, with D perhaps matching TRBD2 (5 bases). This CDR3 is 15 amino acids long. Trimming took off 3 bases at V and 2 bases at J, with 12 bases between the two ends. The germline V gene encodes CDR1 LNHDA and CDR2 SQIVND (reference sequence). The CDR3 reads CASSMDWEITDTQYF. For the CDR3, the DNA is TGTGCCAGTAGTATGGACTGGGAAATCACAGATACGCAGTATTTT.

The chain employs TRBV28 and TRBJ2-7; 7 bases fit TRBD1. Unmatched junction bases numbered 9, after V lost 3 bases and J lost 4 bases. The germline V gene has CDR1 MDHEN and CDR2 SYDVKM. The CDR3 spans 15 residues. The CDR3 DNA follows: TGTGCCAGCAGTTTGACAGGGACGGCGCGGTACGAGCAGTACTTC. The encoded protein is CASSLTGTARYEQYF.

This clone was seen only once. The CDR3: CATSNRGTEQYF. The CDR3 coding sequence is TGTGCCACCAGTAACAGGGGGACCGAGCAGTACTTC. The chain couples TRBV15 to TRBJ2-7; 8 bases align to TRBD1. Trimming took 6 bases from V and 6 from J; bases not matched to a gene: 4. Germline V gene sequence: CDR1 LNHNV, CDR2 YYDKDF (reference sequence). This CDR3 region has 12 residues.

The V and J genes are TRBV27 and TRBJ1-2; 10 nucleotides match TRBD1. CDR3 length: 17 residues. Per the germline V gene, CDR1 is MNHEY and CDR2 is SMNVEV (reference sequence). With 6 bases clipped from V and 4 bases from J, the junction kept 14 bases outside the gene matches. The CDR3 sequence is CASSLRQGANSPYGYTF. The CDR3 region has the DNA TGTGCCAGCAGCCTTAGACAGGGGGCGAATTCCCCCTATGGCTACACCTTC.

J is TRBJ1-5 and V is TRBV6-1; TRBD1 aligns across 10 bases. Germline V lookup: CDR1 MNHNS, CDR2 SASEGT. The CDR3 totals 15 residues. Trimming at V came to 6 bases and at J to 5 bases, leaving 7 bases not matched to a gene. CDR3 sequence (DNA): TGTGCCAGCAGGGACAGGGGGGATCCTTATCAGCCCCAGCATTTT. Translating it yields CASRDRGDPYQPQHF.